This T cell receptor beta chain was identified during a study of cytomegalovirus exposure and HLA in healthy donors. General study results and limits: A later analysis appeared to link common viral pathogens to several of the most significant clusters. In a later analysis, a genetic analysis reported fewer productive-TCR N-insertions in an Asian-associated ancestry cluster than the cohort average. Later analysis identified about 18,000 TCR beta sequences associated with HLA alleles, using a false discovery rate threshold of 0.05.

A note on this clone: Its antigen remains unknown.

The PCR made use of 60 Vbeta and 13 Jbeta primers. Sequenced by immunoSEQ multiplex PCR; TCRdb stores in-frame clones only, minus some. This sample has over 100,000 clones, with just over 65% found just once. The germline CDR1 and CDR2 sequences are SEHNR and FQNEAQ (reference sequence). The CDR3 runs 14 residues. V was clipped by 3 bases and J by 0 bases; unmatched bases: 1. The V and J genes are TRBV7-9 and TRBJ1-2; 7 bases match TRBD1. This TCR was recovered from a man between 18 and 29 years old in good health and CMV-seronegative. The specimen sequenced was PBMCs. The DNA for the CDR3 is TGTGCCAGCAGCTTGACAGGGACTAACTATGGCTACACCTTC. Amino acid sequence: CASSLTGTNYGYTF.